This TCR beta chain was captured by sequencing in a study of OX40 agonist ivuxolimab in advanced cancers. Study summary: Earlier anti-PD-1, anti-PD-L1 or anti-CTLA-4 therapy was permitted; around 40% had received some. The study's findings and limits: On average, CD8+ T cells showed a greater number of expanded clones than CD4+. In the expanded peripheral T cells, antigen specificity was never determined. CD4+ and CD8+ blood T cells expanded clonally by week 6 at 0.1 to 3.0 mg/kg.

V lost 0 bases, J lost 3 bases, and 9 bases lay in between. The CDR3 spans 14 residues. CDR1 is SGHRS and CDR2 is YFSETQ in the germline V gene. Profiled with immunoSEQ multiplex PCR; TCRdb holds only in-frame clones, not every one. Among more than 85,000 clones listed, roughly 91% were seen once. On this clone itself: Its specificity is unknown.

This TCR came from an adult with an advanced solid tumor such as melanoma, head and neck, liver or kidney cancer. V and J are TRBV5-1 and TRBJ2-5, with a possible D match to TRBD1 (6 bases). Sample: CD4+ or CD8+ T cells sorted from blood, taken in a trial of the OX40 agonist ivuxolimab. CDR3 coding DNA: TGCGCCAGCAGCTTGGCGCAGGGGAAAGAGACCCAGTACTTC. It yields the protein CASSLAQGKETQYF.